The 17 T cell receptor beta chains listed next were all sequenced from one sample in a study of beta chain features in type 1 diabetes. Of the isolated RNA, all was reverse transcribed, and so the sequenced material was expressed TCRB transcripts. This table comes from immunoSEQ multiplex PCR, and its TCRdb copy is limited to in-frame clones, with some not included. This sample has about 39,000 clones, with 45% to 50% found just once. The source material was central memory CD4+ T cells from blood. The receptors stem from a woman between 18 and 30 years old in good health.

The chain recombines TRBV5-4 with TRBJ2-6, with D perhaps TRBD1 (6 bases). Germline loops: CDR1 SGHNT, CDR2 YYREEE (reference sequence). The length of the CDR3 is 14 residues. V lost 0 bases to trimming and J lost 12 bases, with 13 bases between them. In DNA, the CDR3 is TGTGCCAGCAGCTTGGTAGGGCAGGGGTCCGTCCTGACTTTC. This translates into CASSLVGQGSVLTF.

This clone was found a few times. The CDR3 DNA reads as TGTGCCAGCAGTGAACGGGGTGGGACAACTTTTGGCTACACCTTC. This gives the protein CASSERGGTTFGYTF. This chain uses TRBV2 with TRBJ1-2, with D perhaps matching TRBD1 (6 bases). Germline loops: CDR1 SNHLY, CDR2 FYNNEI. Trimming cost V 2 bases and J 7 bases, with 17 bases left between them. The CDR3 runs 15 residues.

The chain combines TRBV27 with TRBJ2-1; TRBD1 matches at 9 bases. The CDR3 sequence is 15 residues long. Germline-derived CDR1 and CDR2 are MNHEY and SMNVEV (reference sequence). Germline trimming cut 6 bases from V and 5 bases from J; bases unmatched to any gene: 8. The CDR3 here is CASRTDRGINNEQFF. The CDR3 nucleotides read TGTGCCAGCAGAACCGACAGGGGGATCAACAATGAGCAGTTCTTC.

The V gene is TRBV10-3, the J gene TRBJ2-3; 13 bases map to TRBD2. Per germline, CDR1 ENHRY and CDR2 SYGVKD. The CDR3 is 17 amino acids. V trimming: 4 bases; J trimming: 0 bases; junction bases outside the gene matches: 4. CDR3 nucleotide sequence: TGTGCCATCAGTGGGACTAGCGGGGGAACTAGCACAGATACGCAGTATTTT. It yields the protein CAISGTSGGTSTDTQYF.

This chain joins TRBV6-5 and TRBJ2-1, with 8 positions matching TRBD1. The CDR3 spans 14 residues. V shed 6 bases, J shed 8 bases, and the junction held 9 bases outside the gene matches. Germline CDR1 and CDR2: MNHEY and SVGAGI. CDR3 region: CASSRTGPTYEQFF. In DNA form, the CDR3 reads TGTGCCAGCAGCCGGACAGGGCCTACCTATGAGCAGTTCTTC.

The V and J genes are TRBV19 and TRBJ2-4, with D perhaps matching TRBD2 (5 bases). Germline V CDR1 and CDR2: LNHDA, SQIVND (reference sequence). With 6 bases removed from V and 4 bases from J, the gap between germline ends came to 13 bases. This CDR3 contains 14 residues. As DNA, the CDR3 is TGTGCCAGTAGCGCGGGCGCCGGGAAAAACATTCAGTACTTC. Amino acid sequence: CASSAGAGKNIQYF.

The chain couples TRBV29-1 to TRBJ2-5; 7 bases are shared with TRBD2. The CDR3 extends over 12 amino acids. Trimming cost V 3 bases and J 5 bases; bases outside gene matches: 3. CDR1 is SQVTM, CDR2 ANQGSEA, per germline. CDR3: CSVEGGYETQYF. The CDR3 DNA sequence: TGCAGCGTTGAGGGAGGGTATGAGACCCAGTACTTC. Complete variable domain (other parts from reference TRBV29-1 and TRBJ2-5): SAVISQKPSRDICQRGTSLTIQCQVDSQVTMMFWYRQQPGQSLTLIATANQGSEATYESGFVIDKFPISRPNLTFSTLTVSNMSPEDSSIYLCSVEGGYETQYFGPGTRLLVL.

A few counts support this clone. The gene calls are TRBV30 and TRBJ1-1; 7 positions match TRBD1. The CDR3 totals 14 residues. CDR1 GTSNPN and CDR2 SVGIG come from the germline V gene (reference sequence). Germline trimming cut 2 bases from V and 10 bases from J; bases unmatched to any gene: 13. CDR3 protein: CAWSSGRDRRGAFF. CDR3 bases: TGTGCCTGGAGTTCTGGAAGGGACAGAAGGGGAGCTTTCTTT.

The CDR3 is CAWSMNAGVDTQYF. The CDR3 bases are TGTGCCTGGAGTATGAATGCCGGGGTAGATACGCAGTATTTT. J is TRBJ2-3 and V is TRBV30; possibly TRBD2 for D (5 bases). CDR3 size: 14 residues. V shed 2 bases and J shed 5 bases, with 14 bases lying between them. Germline-derived CDR1 and CDR2 are GTSNPN and SVGIG (reference sequence). The full variable domain, with the rest looked up from reference TRBV30 and TRBJ2-3, is SQTIHQWPATLVQPVGSPLSLECTVEGTSNPNLYWYRQAAGRGLQLLFYSVGIGQISSEVPQNLSASRPQDRQFILSSKKLLLSDSGFYLCAWSMNAGVDTQYFGPGTRLTVL.

This clone was observed a single time. V is TRBV5-1 and J is TRBJ2-5; a possible D gene is TRBD2 (6 bases). The end of the DNA is better explained by TRBJ2-7, so the J call may be wrong. The CDR3 totals 15 residues. Looked up from germline, CDR1 is SGHRS and CDR2 is YFSETQ. This CDR3 reads CASRPTSRLHYEQYF. In DNA form, the CDR3 reads TGCGCCAGCAGGCCAACTAGCCGCCTACACTACGAGCAGTACTTC.

The chain is built from TRBV19 and TRBJ1-5, with D unresolved. Germline CDR1 reads LNHDA; CDR2 reads SQIVND (reference sequence). The CDR3 is 13 amino acids. V was trimmed by 7 bases and J by 5 bases, leaving 12 bases between them. CDR3 loop: CASTLQTDQPQHF. Here the CDR3 DNA reads TGTGCCAGTACCCTACAGACCGATCAGCCCCAGCATTTT.

This chain connects TRBV5-1 to TRBJ2-7, with 13 bases fitting TRBD2. Per the germline V gene, CDR1 is SGHRS and CDR2 is YFSETQ. The CDR3 extends over 14 amino acids. Trimming removed 5 bases from V and 9 bases from J; junction bases left unmatched: 8. CDR3 DNA sequence: TGCGCCAGCAGGCAAGGACTAGCGGGAGACGGGCAGTACTTC. This encodes CASRQGLAGDGQYF. Supplemented by reference TRBV5-1 and TRBJ2-7, the full variable domain reads KAGVTQTPRYLIKTRGQQVTLSCSPISGHRSVSWYQQTPGQGLQFLFEYFSETQRNKGNFPGRFSGRQFSNSRSEMNVSTLELGDSALYLCASRQGLAGDGQYFGPGTRLTVT.

This clone turned up a few times. The chain employs TRBV5-1 and TRBJ2-7, with 8 positions matching TRBD2. The CDR3 length is 15 residues. The V and J ends lost 2 bases and 2 bases, in that order; junction bases with no gene match: 6. Germline loops: CDR1 SGHRS, CDR2 YFSETQ. The CDR3 coding sequence is TGCGCCAGCAGCTTCGGGTCGGGAGGGGCCTACGAGCAGTACTTC. Translating it yields CASSFGSGGAYEQYF.

This clone was counted a single time. This chain connects TRBV25-1 to TRBJ1-6; 9 nucleotides align to TRBD1. Trimming cost V 8 bases and J 4 bases; bases outside gene matches: 6. Per the germline V gene, CDR1 is MGHDK and CDR2 is SYGVNS. The CDR3 runs 15 residues. DNA of the CDR3: TGTGCCAGCGCCGGGACAGGGACGTATAATTCACCCCTCCACTTT. Translated, it gives CASAGTGTYNSPLHF.

The V and J genes are TRBV30 and TRBJ1-1; TRBD1 agrees at 9 bases. The length of the CDR3 is 15 residues. CDR1 GTSNPN and CDR2 SVGIG come from the germline V gene (reference sequence). V was pared by 2 bases and J by 5 bases, with 9 bases of the junction left unmatched. CDR3 residues: CAWSLSPTGGTEAFF. In nucleotides, the CDR3 is TGTGCCTGGAGTCTCTCACCGACAGGGGGGACTGAAGCTTTCTTT.

The V and J genes are TRBV29-1 and TRBJ2-4, with a weak D call TRBD1 (6 bases). Germline V gene sequence: CDR1 SQVTM, CDR2 ANQGSEA. The CDR3 has 14 residues. The V gene lost 5 bases and the J gene lost 3 bases, with 14 bases spanning the gap. The CDR3 region is CSVTGPSDKNIQYF. In DNA, the CDR3 is TGCAGCGTTACAGGGCCATCGGACAAAAACATTCAGTACTTC.

This clone occurred a few times. V gene TRBV29-1 combines with J gene TRBJ2-5; perhaps TRBD2 as D (5 bases). The CDR3 covers 13 residues. Germline V gives CDR1 SQVTM, CDR2 ANQGSEA. Trimming took 5 bases from V and 5 from J, leaving 15 bases between them. As DNA, the CDR3 is TGCAGCGTTCTTCGGGGTATGGGGGAGACCCAGTACTTC. It codes for CSVLRGMGETQYF. The full variable domain, its missing parts supplied by reference TRBV29-1 and TRBJ2-5, is SAVISQKPSRDICQRGTSLTIQCQVDSQVTMMFWYRQQPGQSLTLIATANQGSEATYESGFVIDKFPISRPNLTFSTLTVSNMSPEDSSIYLCSVLRGMGETQYFGPGTRLLVL.